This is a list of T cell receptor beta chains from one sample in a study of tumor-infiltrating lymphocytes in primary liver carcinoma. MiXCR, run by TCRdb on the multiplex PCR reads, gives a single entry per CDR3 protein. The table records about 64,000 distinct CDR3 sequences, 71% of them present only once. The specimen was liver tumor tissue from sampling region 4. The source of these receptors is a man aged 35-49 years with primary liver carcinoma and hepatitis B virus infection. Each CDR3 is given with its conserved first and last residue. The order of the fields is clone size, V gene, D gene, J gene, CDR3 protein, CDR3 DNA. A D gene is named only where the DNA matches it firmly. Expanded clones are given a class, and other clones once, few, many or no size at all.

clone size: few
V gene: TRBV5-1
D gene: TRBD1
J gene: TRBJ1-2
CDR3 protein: CASSSDRVNGYTF
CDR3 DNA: TGCGCCAGCAGCTCAGACAGGGTAAATGGCTACACCTTC

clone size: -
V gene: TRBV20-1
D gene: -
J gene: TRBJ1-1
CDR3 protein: CSARPRRFTEAFF
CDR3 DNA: TGCAGTGCCCGACCCCGGCGGTTCACTGAAGCTTTCTTT

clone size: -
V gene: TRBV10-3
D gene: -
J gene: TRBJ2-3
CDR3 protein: CAISEGVVRGSVDTQYF
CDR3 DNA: TGTGCCATCAGTGAGGGGGTGGTTCGAGGGAGTGTAGATACACAGTATTTT

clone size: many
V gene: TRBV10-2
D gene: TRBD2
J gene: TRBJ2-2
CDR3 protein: CASRGGATGELFF
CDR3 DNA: TGCGCCAGCCGGGGGGGAGCCACTGGGGAGCTGTTTTTT

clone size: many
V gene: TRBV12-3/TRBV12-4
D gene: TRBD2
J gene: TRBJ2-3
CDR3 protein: CASSPGTRPDTQYF
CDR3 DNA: TGTGCCAGCAGTCCCGGGACTAGGCCAGATACGCAGTATTTT

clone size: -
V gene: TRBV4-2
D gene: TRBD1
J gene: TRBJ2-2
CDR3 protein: CASTGTGNTRELFF
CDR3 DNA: TGTGCCAGCACCGGGACAGGGAACACCCGGGAGCTGTTTTTT

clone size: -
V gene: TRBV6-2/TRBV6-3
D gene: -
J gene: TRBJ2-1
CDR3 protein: CASSGLATNEQLF
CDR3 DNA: TGTGCCAGCAGCGGGCTAGCGACTAATGAGCAGCTCTTC

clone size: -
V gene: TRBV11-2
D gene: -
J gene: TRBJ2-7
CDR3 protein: CATSLNLGGWGQYF
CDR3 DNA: TGTGCCACCAGCTTAAATCTTGGTGGATGGGGGCAGTACTTC

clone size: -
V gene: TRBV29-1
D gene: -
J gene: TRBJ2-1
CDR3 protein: CSARPGGNEQSF
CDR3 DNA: TGCAGCGCACGCCCAGGGGGGAATGAGCAGTCCTTT

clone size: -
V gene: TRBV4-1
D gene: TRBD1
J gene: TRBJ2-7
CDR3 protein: CANSGARTGFSYEQYF
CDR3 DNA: TGCGCCAACAGCGGTGCCAGGACAGGCTTCTCCTACGAGCAGTACTTC

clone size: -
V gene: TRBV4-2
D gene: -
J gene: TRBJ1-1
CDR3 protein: CASNQGVLNTEAFF
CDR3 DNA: TGTGCTAGCAACCAAGGCGTGTTGAACACTGAAGCTTTCTTT

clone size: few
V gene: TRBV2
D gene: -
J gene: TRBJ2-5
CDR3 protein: CASSTSSETQYF
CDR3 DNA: TGTGCCAGCAGTACTAGCTCGGAGACCCAGTACTTC

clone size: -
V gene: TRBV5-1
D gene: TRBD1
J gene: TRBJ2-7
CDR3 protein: CANSQGQGHDEQYF
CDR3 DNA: TGCGCCAACAGCCAGGGACAGGGGCATGACGAGCAGTACTTC

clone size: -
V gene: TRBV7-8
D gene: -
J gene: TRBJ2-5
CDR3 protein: CANSLPTQTQYF
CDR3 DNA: TGTGCCAACAGCTTACCGACGCAGACCCAGTACTTC

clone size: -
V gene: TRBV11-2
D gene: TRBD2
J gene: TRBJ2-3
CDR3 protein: CASNTETSGTDTQYF
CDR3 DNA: TGTGCCAGCAACACCGAGACTAGCGGTACAGATACGCAGTATTTT

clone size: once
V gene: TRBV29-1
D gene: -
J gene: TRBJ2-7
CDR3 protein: CIVAGVPSYEQYF
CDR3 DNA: TGCATCGTTGCAGGTGTCCCCTCCTACGAGCAGTACTTC

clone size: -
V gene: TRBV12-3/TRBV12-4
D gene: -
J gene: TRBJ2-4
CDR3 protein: CASSLWGGAYMAKNIQYF
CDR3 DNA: TGTGCCAGCAGTTTATGGGGTGGCGCGTACATGGCCAAAAACATTCAGTACTTC

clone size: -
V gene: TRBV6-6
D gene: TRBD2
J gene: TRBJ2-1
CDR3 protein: CARSYPRVTGGSSDEQFF
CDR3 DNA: TGTGCCAGGAGTTACCCTCGGGTGACGGGAGGATCGTCCGATGAGCAGTTCTTC

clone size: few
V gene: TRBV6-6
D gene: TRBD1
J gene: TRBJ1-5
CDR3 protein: CASSYSRGQGNQPQHF
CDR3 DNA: TGTGCCAGCAGTTACTCAAGGGGACAGGGCAATCAGCCCCAGCATTTT

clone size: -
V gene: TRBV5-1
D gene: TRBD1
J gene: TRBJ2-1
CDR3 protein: CASSPFGTGGYNGRFF
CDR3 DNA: TGCGCCAGCAGCCCCTTCGGGACAGGGGGTTATAATGGGCGGTTCTTC

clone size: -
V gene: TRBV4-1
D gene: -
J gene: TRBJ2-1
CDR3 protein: CASSHGPSSYNEQFF
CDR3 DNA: TGCGCCAGCAGCCACGGTCCTAGCTCCTACAATGAGCAATTCTTC

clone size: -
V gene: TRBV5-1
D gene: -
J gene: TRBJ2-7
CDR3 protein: CASSLREMGLYEQYF
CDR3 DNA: TGCGCCAGCAGCTTAAGGGAGATGGGGCTGTACGAGCAGTACTTC

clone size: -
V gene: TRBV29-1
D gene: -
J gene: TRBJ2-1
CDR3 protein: CSVPRTGGLNELFF
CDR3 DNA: TGCAGCGTTCCTAGGACAGGAGGGTTAAATGAGCTGTTCTTC

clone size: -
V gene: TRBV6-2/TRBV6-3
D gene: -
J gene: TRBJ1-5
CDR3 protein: CASTLGSYSNQPRHF
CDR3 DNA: TGTGCCAGCACCCTCGGCAGCTATAGCAATCAGCCCCGGCATTTT

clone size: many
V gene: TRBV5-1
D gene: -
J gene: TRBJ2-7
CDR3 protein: CASSVRDPHSYEQYF
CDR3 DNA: TGCGCCAGCAGCGTCAGGGACCCCCACTCCTACGAGCAGTACTTC

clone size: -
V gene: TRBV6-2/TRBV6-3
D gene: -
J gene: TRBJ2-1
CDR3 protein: CASSLIPSSYDKQFF
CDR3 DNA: TGTGCCAGCAGTTTAATCCCAAGCTCGTACGATAAGCAGTTCTTC

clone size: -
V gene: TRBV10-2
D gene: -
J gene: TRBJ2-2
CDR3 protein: CAGIRTRRGKNTGELFF
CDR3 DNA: TGCGCCGGCATCAGGACCCGACGGGGGAAGAACACCGGGGAGCTGTTTTTT

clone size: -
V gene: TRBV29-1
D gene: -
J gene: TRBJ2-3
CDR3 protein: CSVEGTQDSSTDMQYF
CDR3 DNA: TGCAGCGTTGAAGGGACTCAGGATTCTAGCACAGATATGCAGTATTTT